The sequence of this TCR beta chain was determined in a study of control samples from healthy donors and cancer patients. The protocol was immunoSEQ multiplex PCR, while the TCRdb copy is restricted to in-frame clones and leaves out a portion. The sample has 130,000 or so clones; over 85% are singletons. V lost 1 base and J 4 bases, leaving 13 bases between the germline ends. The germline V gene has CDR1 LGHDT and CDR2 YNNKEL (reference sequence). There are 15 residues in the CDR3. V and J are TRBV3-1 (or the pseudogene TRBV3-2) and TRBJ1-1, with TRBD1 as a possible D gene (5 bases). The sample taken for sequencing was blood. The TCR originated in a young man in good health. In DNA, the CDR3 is TGTGCCAGCAGCCAAGGGGGGGGTAGAGGCACTGAAGCTTTCTTT. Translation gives CASSQGGGRGTEAFF.